The TCR beta chain described here comes from a study of tumor-infiltrating lymphocytes in primary liver carcinoma. Study-level points and caveats: The top-250-clone fraction was significantly higher in tumors than in blood (p = 0.039). Tumor-blood pairs (like tumor-adjacent pairs) overlapped less than tumor region pairs did. Present in all five tumor regions were only about 8-25% of the top clones.

Researchers generated TCR beta cDNA from about 450 ng of total RNA, relying on a constant-region primer. Slightly modified ARM-PCR, run as three nested multiplex PCR rounds, produced the TCR beta libraries. The opening two PCR rounds, approximately 10 cycles each, paired TRBV1-TRBV30 forward primers with a C-beta reverse primer. TCRdb fed the multiplex PCR reads into MiXCR, producing one record per CDR3 protein. The sample consists of tens of thousands of distinct CDR3 sequences, around 77% of them appearing once. Unsorted bulk tissue (roughly 20-31 mg) underwent RNA and DNA co-extraction. These patients lived with chronic HBV infection and had never been treated. CDR3 length: 16 residues. Germline V lookup: CDR1 WSHSY, CDR2 SAAADI. Trimming shortened V by 4 bases and J by 11 bases, and 26 bases separated the two germline ends. On this clonotype itself: Its antigen is still unknown.

The rearrangement links TRBV10-2 to TRBJ2-5, with TRBD2 as a possible D gene (6 bases). This TCR derives from a man aged 35 to 55 with primary liver carcinoma and hepatitis B virus infection. The sample consisted of liver tumor tissue from sampling region 5. Subset denoted: tumor region T5, tumor centre. This chain's CDR3 is CASSAGLLAAQDTQYF. CDR3 coding DNA: TGCGCCAGCAGTGCCGGGTTACTAGCAGCTCAAGATACTCAGTACTTC.